A single T cell receptor beta chain is shown here with its context. The data belong to a study of T cell changes during pregnancy in multiple sclerosis. Libraries were prepared by immunoSEQ multiplex PCR; TCRdb keeps only in-frame clonotypes and omits some of them. This table holds 70,000 to 80,000 clones, around nine tenths found once. Germline CDR1 KGHSH, CDR2 LQKENI. Losses at the gene ends were 4 bases for V and 2 bases for J; bases not matched to a gene: 0. The CDR3 totals 13 residues. The sample in question was CD4+ T cells from peripheral blood mononuclear cells, obtained before pregnancy. The TCR comes from a female donor with multiple sclerosis, enrolled in a pregnancy study. This rearrangement joins TRBV18 to TRBJ2-5; 8 nucleotides match TRBD1. The CDR3 region is CASSRTGQETQYF. The CDR3 bases are TGTGCCAGCTCACGGACAGGGCAAGAGACCCAGTACTTC.